Each of the 31 T cell receptor beta chains below was sequenced from the same sample in a study of T cells after yellow fever vaccination. TCRdb ran MiXCR on the 5' RACE reads and lists one entry per CDR3 protein. The sample has hundreds of thousands of distinct CDR3 sequences; approximately 19% are singletons. The material sequenced was PBMCs, taken before the yellow fever booster vaccination. The receptors shown here come from a man in his late teens or twenties who received the YFV17D yellow fever vaccine.

The genes are TRBV5-1 and TRBJ2-2; D might be TRBD2 (5 bases). The CDR3 covers 15 residues. CDR1 and CDR2 (germline): SGHRS, YFSETQ. V was shortened by 4 bases and J by 8 bases, with 18 bases between the two germline ends. The CDR3 DNA reads as TGCGCCAGCAGCCCCCAGGCGGTCCCGGGAGGGGAGCTGTTTTTT. Amino acids: CASSPQAVPGGELFF.

This chain joins TRBV20-1 and TRBJ1-2; perhaps TRBD1 as D (5 bases). V was shortened by 7 bases and J by 6 bases, with 15 bases between the two germline ends. The CDR3 is 12 residues long. Germline-derived CDR1 and CDR2 are DFQATT and SNEGSKA (reference sequence). The CDR3 spells CSGGGASDGYTF. The CDR3, as DNA: TGCAGTGGGGGAGGGGCAAGCGATGGCTACACCTTC.

The table lists this clonotype with a few counts. This rearrangement joins TRBV20-1 to TRBJ2-5; a possible D gene is TRBD2 (6 bases). CDR3 length: 12 residues. From germline, CDR1 is DFQATT and CDR2 SNEGSKA (reference sequence). Trimming cost V 6 bases and J 2 bases, with 10 bases left between them. For the CDR3, the DNA is TGCAGTGCCAGGACTAAACAAGAGACCCAGTACTTC. This codes for CSARTKQETQYF.

V is TRBV12-3 or TRBV12-4 and J is TRBJ2-1, with D unclear. V lost 6 bases to trimming and J lost 3 bases, with 15 bases between them. The CDR3 length is 15 residues. The CDR3 here is CASSPLERSYNEQFF. The CDR3, as DNA: TGTGCCAGCAGCCCTCTTGAACGAAGCTACAATGAGCAGTTCTTC.

The V call is TRBV14, the J call TRBJ2-3, with unresolved D. This CDR3 has 16 amino acids. Germline V lookup: CDR1 SGHDN, CDR2 FVKESK. V lost 2 bases and J lost 7, with 19 bases in between. The CDR3 loop reads CASSQTYPGSVYTQYF. CDR3 DNA: TGTGCCAGCAGCCAAACCTATCCCGGATCGGTATATACGCAGTATTTT.

The sample holds a few counts of this clonotype. This chain's CDR3 is CASSQAGDQETQYF. The CDR3 DNA reads as TGTGCCAGCAGCCAAGCGGGGGACCAAGAGACCCAGTACTTC. This chain uses TRBV3-2 with TRBJ2-5. TRBV3-2 is termed a pseudogene. CDR3 length equals 14 residues.

CDR3 region: CASSAETQETQYF. The CDR3 DNA is TGTGCCAGCAGCGCGGAGACACAAGAGACCCAGTACTTC. This rearrangement joins TRBV13 to TRBJ2-5; D is ambiguous. The CDR3 runs to 13 residues. Germline V lookup: CDR1 PRHDT, CDR2 FYEKMQ (reference sequence). Trimming pared 5 bases from V and 2 bases from J, leaving 9 bases between.

V and J are TRBV7-9 and TRBJ2-2; 11 bases line up with TRBD2. The germline V gene encodes CDR1 SEHNR and CDR2 FQNEAQ (reference sequence). Trimming removed 5 bases from V and 1 base from J; junction bases left unmatched: 3. This CDR3 is 16 amino acids long. DNA of the CDR3: TGTGCCAGCAGCGCGACTAGCGGGGAGAACACCGGGGAGCTGTTTTTT. Its translation is CASSATSGENTGELFF. The whole variable domain, remainder taken from reference TRBV7-9 and TRBJ2-2, is DTGVSQNPRHKITKRGQNVTFRCDPISEHNRLYWYRQTLGQGPEFLTYFQNEAQLEKSRLLSDRFSAERPKGSFSTLEIQRTEQGDSAMYLCASSATSGENTGELFFGEGSRLTVL.

This clonotype was detected only a few times. The chain is built from TRBV12-3 or TRBV12-4 and TRBJ2-5; possibly TRBD1 or TRBD2 for D (5 bases each). The V and J ends lost 3 bases and 0 bases respectively, with 20 bases between them. The length of the CDR3 is 18 residues. Here the CDR3 DNA reads TGTGCCAGCAGTTTCTTATCGGGACCGGTTACTCACCAAGAGACCCAGTACTTC. This encodes CASSFLSGPVTHQETQYF.

V gene TRBV7-2 combines with J gene TRBJ2-5; 7 bases align to TRBD2. Unmatched junction bases numbered 14, after V lost 2 bases and J lost 5 bases. This CDR3 spans 17 amino acids. Germline assignment: CDR1 SGHTA and CDR2 FQGNSA. The CDR3 is CASSLNIPGGNEETQYF. The CDR3 DNA reads as TGTGCCAGCAGCTTAAACATCCCCGGGGGGAACGAGGAGACCCAGTACTTC. Full variable domain (rest looked up from reference TRBV7-2 and TRBJ2-5): GAGVSQSPSNKVTEKGKDVELRCDPISGHTALYWYRQSLGQGLEFLIYFQGNSAPDKSGLPSDRFSAERTGGSVSTLTIQRTQQEDSAVYLCASSLNIPGGNEETQYFGPGTRLLVL.

This sequence joins TRBV10-2 and TRBJ1-4, with D possibly being TRBD1 (6 bases). The CDR3 length is 15 residues. Germline assignment: CDR1 WSHSY and CDR2 SAAADI. V was shortened by 4 bases and J by 4 bases, with 13 bases between the two germline ends. The CDR3 here is CASSASTGFNEKLFF. The CDR3 DNA is TGCGCCAGCAGTGCATCGACAGGTTTTAATGAAAAACTGTTTTTT.

This clonotype was recorded a few times. This chain connects TRBV4-3 to TRBJ1-1; D remains unclear. The length of the CDR3 is 15 residues. Germline CDR1 reads LGHNA; CDR2 reads YSLEER. The V and J ends lost 4 bases and 3 bases respectively, with 15 bases between them. The CDR3 DNA reads as TGCGCCAGCAGCCCCCCTGGGATTGGTTACACTGAAGCTTTCTTT. Protein sequence: CASSPPGIGYTEAFF.

This clonotype has a handful of counts. The chain uses TRBV12-3 or TRBV12-4 and TRBJ2-4, with 7 nucleotides matching TRBD1. After removal of 5 bases from V and 5 bases from J, the junction contained 12 bases not matched to a gene. CDR3 length: 16 residues. The chain's CDR3 is CASSDNNRGLENIQYF. The CDR3 DNA sequence: TGTGCCAGCAGTGACAACAACAGGGGATTGGAAAACATTCAGTACTTC.

This clonotype has only a few counts. V is TRBV7-9 and J is TRBJ1-2, with D hard to call. This CDR3 region has 13 residues. V was trimmed by 5 bases and J by 6 bases, leaving 13 bases between them. Germline V gives CDR1 SEHNR, CDR2 FQNEAQ (reference sequence). The CDR3 is CASSPPSFNGYTF. CDR3 bases: TGTGCCAGCAGCCCACCGTCCTTCAATGGCTACACCTTC. The variable domain in full, with the rest retrieved from reference TRBV7-9 and TRBJ1-2, is DTGVSQNPRHKITKRGQNVTFRCDPISEHNRLYWYRQTLGQGPEFLTYFQNEAQLEKSRLLSDRFSAERPKGSFSTLEIQRTEQGDSAMYLCASSPPSFNGYTFGSGTRLTVV.

In its sample, this clonotype was seen a few times. The chain recombines TRBV30 with TRBJ1-4, with D possibly being TRBD1 (5 bases). V dropped 3 bases and J dropped 5 bases, with 13 bases sitting between them. In germline, CDR1 is GTSNPN, CDR2 SVGIG (reference sequence). The CDR3 is made up of 14 amino acids. This CDR3 is CAWRDTVVNEKLFF. CDR3 bases: TGTGCCTGGAGGGACACAGTAGTGAATGAAAAACTGTTTTTT.

This clonotype has a count of ten or more. The gene calls are TRBV5-1 and TRBJ2-1; D not certain. The CDR3 is 13 amino acids. Germline CDR1 SGHRS, CDR2 YFSETQ. With 1 base removed from V and 5 bases from J, the gap between germline ends came to 7 bases. This CDR3 reads CASSLSQNNEQFF. The CDR3 region has the DNA TGCGCCAGCAGCTTGTCCCAGAACAATGAGCAGTTCTTC.

A few counts support this clonotype. The J gene is TRBJ2-5, the V gene TRBV7-2; tentatively, D is TRBD2 (5 bases). Trimming removed 3 bases from V and 1 base from J, with 9 bases in between. Germline CDR1 and CDR2: SGHTA and FQGNSA. The CDR3 consists of 14 residues. DNA for the CDR3: TGTGCCAGCAGCTTCTTCGGGGTCCAAGAGACCCAGTACTTC. Protein: CASSFFGVQETQYF. The full variable domain, in which reference TRBV7-2 and TRBJ2-5 provide the parts outside the CDR3, is GAGVSQSPSNKVTEKGKDVELRCDPISGHTALYWYRQSLGQGLEFLIYFQGNSAPDKSGLPSDRFSAERTGGSVSTLTIQRTQQEDSAVYLCASSFFGVQETQYFGPGTRLLVL.

This clonotype was counted between two and nine times. V gene TRBV11-2 combines with J gene TRBJ2-7; D is unresolved. CDR1 and CDR2 from the germline V gene are SGHAT and FQNNGV. The CDR3 extends over 13 amino acids. V lost 10 bases to trimming and J lost 7 bases, with 20 bases between them. CDR3 coding DNA: TGTGCCACCCAGCTTGGGTTAATGGGGGAGCAGTACTTC. Protein sequence: CATQLGLMGEQYF.

The chain links TRBV5-1 to TRBJ2-3, with TRBD2 matching over 12 bases. Germline-derived CDR1 and CDR2 are SGHRS and YFSETQ. V lost 3 bases, J lost 2 bases, and 10 bases stayed unmatched. The CDR3 sequence is 18 residues long. CDR3 loop: CASSWLAGGPLFTDTQYF. CDR3 sequence (DNA): TGCGCCAGCAGCTGGCTAGCGGGGGGGCCTCTCTTCACAGATACGCAGTATTTT.

This clonotype was counted at least ten times. The gene calls are TRBV20-1 and TRBJ2-1, with D perhaps TRBD1 (5 bases). The germline V and J ends were trimmed by 6 bases and 6 bases, with 12 bases remaining between them. The CDR3 sequence is 12 residues long. Germline CDR1 reads DFQATT; CDR2 reads SNEGSKA (reference sequence). CDR3 DNA: TGCAGTGCGACAGCAGGTTTCAATGAGCAGTTCTTC. It translates to CSATAGFNEQFF.

This chain joins TRBV7-9 and TRBJ1-2; a possible D gene is TRBD1 (6 bases). CDR3 length equals 16 residues. The germline V gene encodes CDR1 SEHNR and CDR2 FQNEAQ (reference sequence). V gave up 2 bases and J gave up 1 base, with 14 bases separating them. The CDR3 DNA reads TGTGCCAGCAGCTTACCATTGACAGGAGTTAACTATGGCTACACCTTC. Translating gives CASSLPLTGVNYGYTF.

With respect to this clonotype: A read error may account for a junction end that differs from germline. The V gene is TRBV4-1, the J gene TRBJ2-2; possible D gene TRBD1, 6 bases. Looked up from germline, CDR1 is MGHRA and CDR2 is YSYEKL. CDR3 length equals 17 residues. In DNA, the CDR3 is TGCGCCAGCAGCCAACCAGGGACACAGATGAACAGCGGGGAGCTGTTTTTT. Translated: CASSQPGTQMNSGELFF.

There are many counts of this clonotype. The chain carries TRBV20-1 and TRBJ2-1; TRBD1 is a possible D gene (6 bases). The CDR3 spans 15 residues. Germline V gives CDR1 DFQATT, CDR2 SNEGSKA (reference sequence). Trimming shortened V by 0 bases and J by 2 bases, and 11 bases separated the two germline ends. CDR3 protein: CSARDQGQAYNEQFF. CDR3 nucleotide sequence: TGCAGTGCTAGAGATCAGGGACAAGCCTACAATGAGCAGTTCTTC.

This chain joins TRBV6-6 and TRBJ1-4; D is unclear. The CDR3 is 15 amino acids. V dropped 0 bases and J dropped 6 bases, with 11 bases sitting between them. From germline, CDR1 is MNHNY and CDR2 SVGAGI (reference sequence). Written as DNA, the CDR3 is TGTGCCAGCAGTTACTCGGCCCGGCCAGATGAAAAACTGTTTTTT. Its protein product is CASSYSARPDEKLFF.

A few counts support this clonotype. The rearrangement links TRBV12-3 or TRBV12-4 to TRBJ2-7; perhaps TRBD1 as D (6 bases). The V gene lost 5 bases and the J gene lost 9 bases, with 11 bases spanning the gap. The length of the CDR3 is 11 residues. CDR3 amino acids: CASSLGTRQYF. CDR3 in DNA: TGTGCCAGCAGTCTCGGGACACGGCAGTACTTC.

Only a few counts were recorded for this clonotype. The gene calls are TRBV20-1 and TRBJ2-3, with D unclear. Deletions cut 5 bases from V and 8 bases from J, with 14 bases between. The CDR3 length is 12 residues. CDR1 DFQATT and CDR2 SNEGSKA come from the germline V gene (reference sequence). This chain's CDR3 is CSADQTLGTQYF. CDR3 bases: TGCAGTGCTGACCAAACCCTAGGTACGCAGTATTTT.

The gene calls are TRBV7-9 and TRBJ1-6, with a weak D call TRBD1 (6 bases). Germline CDR1 and CDR2: SEHNR and FQNEAQ (reference sequence). The V end was cut by 3 bases, the J end by 2 bases, with 8 bases between. The CDR3 loop spans 15 amino acids. DNA of the CDR3: TGTGCCAGCAGCTTCGGGACACCCTATAATTCACCCCTCCACTTT. This translates into CASSFGTPYNSPLHF.

This clonotype was counted many times. This chain joins TRBV7-2 and TRBJ2-2; D gene uncertain. This CDR3 spans 12 amino acids. The germline V gene has CDR1 SGHTA and CDR2 FQGNSA. V was clipped by 4 bases and J by 5 bases, with 5 bases between them. Here the CDR3 DNA reads TGTGCCAGCAGCTATGGGACCGGGGAGCTGTTTTTT. It encodes CASSYGTGELFF.

Only a few counts were recorded for this clonotype. This chain joins TRBV20-1 and TRBJ1-1; D might be TRBD1 (5 bases). This CDR3 is 13 amino acids long. Germline CDR1 DFQATT, CDR2 SNEGSKA (reference sequence). The V and J ends lost 1 base and 4 bases respectively, with 10 bases between them. CDR3 nucleotide sequence: TGCAGTGCTAGAGTAGGGGTGAGCACTGAAGCTTTCTTT. Its translation is CSARVGVSTEAFF.

The chain joins TRBV7-3 to TRBJ2-3; D tentatively reads TRBD1 or TRBD2 (5 bases each). The CDR3 has 15 amino acids. Germline lookup yields CDR1 SGHTA and CDR2 FQGTGA. Trimming pared 1 base from V and 7 bases from J, leaving 15 bases between. The CDR3 here is CASSLSQGPGHTQYF. The CDR3 region has the DNA TGTGCCAGCAGCTTAAGTCAGGGCCCGGGGCATACGCAGTATTTT.

The rearrangement links TRBV2 to TRBJ2-7; D unclear. CDR1 SNHLY and CDR2 FYNNEI come from the germline V gene. The CDR3 has 13 amino acids. V dropped 5 bases and J dropped 3 bases, with 11 bases sitting between them. The CDR3 nucleotides read TGTGCCAGCAGTCACTCTTGGGACTACGAGCAGTACGTC. Amino acid sequence: CASSHSWDYEQYV.